This T cell receptor (beta chain) was identified in a study of blood T cell repertoires in COVID-19. Study background: Donors in the United States, Italy and Spain gave samples during acute or convalescent COVID-19.

Germline CDR1 reads MNHEY; CDR2 reads SVGAGI. The CDR3 runs 12 residues. Here immunoSEQ multiplex PCR was the method, and the copy in TCRdb shows in-frame clones only, minus some. The sample includes 100,000 to 150,000 clones, roughly four fifths of them seen just once. This receptor was obtained from a woman aged 45 to 65 with acute or convalescent COVID-19. Source material: peripheral blood. V is TRBV6-5 and J is TRBJ1-6; tentative D call: TRBD1 (6 bases). The CDR3 coding sequence is TGTGCTGGGGGGAGGGGGAATTCACCCCTCCACTTT. It specifies CAGGRGNSPLHF.